This T cell receptor (beta chain) was sequenced for a study of T-cell reconstitution after alpha-beta-depleted transplantation in children. Unique molecular identifiers were built into the TCRbeta library. TCRdb independently ran MiXCR on the PCR reads; one entry per CDR3 protein. The repertoire holds about 540,000 distinct CDR3 sequences, with 15% to 20% as singletons. This CDR3 has 14 residues. Trimming left V 3 bases short and J 9 bases short, with 15 bases between. This clonotype was counted only a few times. Specimen: PBMCs from the stem cell graft donor, collected from the stem cell graft. The chain uses TRBV12-3 or TRBV12-4 and TRBJ1-5; D unclear. The sequence came from a human donor who donated a stem cell graft to a child with acute lymphoblastic leukemia. Here the CDR3 reads CASSFAGGSRPQHF. DNA of the CDR3: TGTGCCAGCAGTTTCGCCGGTGGATCCAGGCCCCAGCATTTT.